The 6 T cell receptor beta chains reported below all come from one sample, sequenced in a study of neurological immune-mediated disorders. Using its own MiXCR run on the 5' RACE reads, TCRdb lists one record per CDR3 protein. The repertoire holds about 48,000 distinct CDR3 sequences, with under 13% as singletons. The sequenced sample was PBMCs. All receptors derive from a woman in her thirties or forties with HTLV-1-associated myelopathy (HAM/TSP).

This clonotype was observed many times. The CDR3 region is CASSFVTGTGNEAFF. The CDR3 DNA follows: TGTGCCAGCAGTTTCGTTACGGGGACAGGTAATGAAGCTTTCTTT. V is TRBV12-3 or TRBV12-4 and J is TRBJ1-1, with 8 nucleotides matching TRBD1. J was trimmed by 7 bases and V by 3 bases; bases with no gene match: 10. The CDR3 has 15 residues.

This clonotype was detected a few times. The chain joins TRBV7-6 to TRBJ2-6; no clear D gene. Germline values: CDR1 SGHVS, CDR2 FNYEAQ. Between the trimmed V and J ends, which lost 1 base and 1 base, there was a span of 8 bases. The CDR3 runs to 16 residues. For the CDR3, the DNA is TGTGCCAGCAGCTTAGAAGGTCCATCTGGGGCCAACGTCCTGACTTTC. Protein: CASSLEGPSGANVLTF.

This clonotype was detected many times. The chain recombines TRBV12-3 or TRBV12-4 with TRBJ1-4; D is undetermined. CDR3 length: 15 residues. Trimming left V 1 base short and J 8 bases short, with 14 bases between. The CDR3: CASSLGVGFREKLFF. CDR3 nucleotides: TGTGCCAGCAGTTTAGGGGTCGGTTTCAGGGAAAAACTGTTTTTT.

This clonotype was seen many times. The J gene is TRBJ2-3, the V gene TRBV6-6, with 13 bases aligning to TRBD2. Trimming removed 5 bases from V and 6 bases from J; junction bases left unmatched: 8. Germline loops: CDR1 MNHNY, CDR2 SVGAGI (reference sequence). This CDR3 contains 16 residues. CDR3 region: CASSQGLAGWTDTQYF. CDR3 nucleotides: TGTGCCAGCAGTCAGGGACTAGCGGGGTGGACGGATACGCAGTATTTT.

This clonotype showed up many times. The rearrangement uses TRBV6-2 or TRBV6-3 and TRBJ2-5; D is undetermined. The CDR3 contains 12 residues. With 0 bases removed from V and 9 bases from J, the gap between germline ends came to 8 bases. Germline loops: CDR1 MNHEY, CDR2 SVGEGT. The DNA for the CDR3 is TGTGCCAGCAGTTACTCGTCCGGACCCCAGTACTTC. It specifies CASSYSSGPQYF.

This clonotype has a count of ten or more. The rearrangement links TRBV4-1 to TRBJ2-7; the D gene is possibly TRBD1 (6 bases). The CDR3 runs 15 residues. Germline CDR1 and CDR2: MGHRA and YSYEKL. V lost 0 bases to trimming and J lost 1 base, with 10 bases between them. The CDR3 sequence is CASSQETGYSYEQYF. The CDR3 DNA reads as TGCGCCAGCAGCCAAGAAACAGGGTATTCCTACGAGCAGTACTTC.